The rows below give T cell receptor beta chains drawn from one sample of a study of patients and donors after allogeneic stem cell transplantation. TCRdb redid the calling of the RT-PCR reads with MiXCR, one entry per CDR3 protein. The table records about 8,800 distinct CDR3 sequences, roughly 4.3% of them present only once. The sample taken for sequencing was blood, either unsorted or a sorted T cell fraction (not recorded which). These receptors originate from a human donor who was either an allogeneic HSCT recipient or a stem cell or donor lymphocyte infusion donor (not recorded which). It is not recorded whose cells these are; they may come from a transplant donor. The CDR3 runs from the conserved cysteine through the conserved F or W. A D gene is named only where the DNA matches it firmly. Expanded clones are given a class, and other clones once, few, many or no size at all.

CDR3 DNA	CDR3 protein	clone size	J gene	CDR3 length	V gene	D gene
TGTGCCAGCAGCCAATCGACTAGCGGGCTAGTAGCCAAAAACATTCAGTACTTC	CASSQSTSGLVAKNIQYF	few	TRBJ2-4	18	TRBV16	TRBD2
TGCGCCAGCAGCCAAGAGGCAGCTTATAGCAATCAGCCCCAGCATTTT	CASSQEAAYSNQPQHF	many	TRBJ1-5	16	TRBV4-1	NA
TGTGCCAGCAGCCCCCCGGTGAACACCGGGGAGCTGTTTTTT	CASSPPVNTGELFF	many	TRBJ2-2	14	TRBV7-9	NA
TGTGCCAGCAGCGTAGAGAAGGGTAGCGGGAGACCAGATACGCAGTATTTT	CASSVEKGSGRPDTQYF	many	TRBJ2-3	17	TRBV9	TRBD2
TGTGCCAGCAGTTTACCGGACGGCACTAATGAAAAACTGTTTTTT	CASSLPDGTNEKLFF	medium-sized	TRBJ1-4	15	TRBV28	NA
TGCGCCAGCAGTGAGTCTGCCCGGACCGGGGAGCTGTTTTTT	CASSESARTGELFF	many	TRBJ2-2	14	TRBV10-2	NA
TGTGCCAGCAGCTTACACGACAGGCCCCTGATCGCTTTCTTT	CASSLHDRPLIAFF	many	TRBJ1-1	14	TRBV7-9	NA
TGTGCCAGCAGCTTGAGCGGGAGAGCGTACAATGAGCAGTTCTTC	CASSLSGRAYNEQFF	many	TRBJ2-1	15	TRBV7-2	TRBD2
TGTGCCACCAGCAGGGGGGGAGATTTTTACGAGCAGTACTTC	CATSRGGDFYEQYF	many	TRBJ2-7	14	TRBV15	NA
TGTGCCAGCATTCATGACAACACCGGGGAGCTGTTTTTT	CASIHDNTGELFF	many	TRBJ2-2	13	TRBV6-2/TRBV6-3	NA
TGTGCCAGCAGCTTAGAAGGTTGGGAGAACACTGAAGCTTTCTTT	CASSLEGWENTEAFF	many	TRBJ1-1	15	TRBV7-6	NA
TGTGCCAGCAGCTTGGCAGGACTAGCGGATGAGCAGTTCTTC	CASSLAGLADEQFF	few	TRBJ2-1	14	TRBV5-4	TRBD2
TGTGCCAGCAGCTTAGCGGGAGGACAGGGTGGCGAAAAACTGTTTTTT	CASSLAGGQGGEKLFF	medium-sized	TRBJ1-4	16	TRBV7-2	TRBD1
TGCAGCGTTGGGAGAGCGGGAGGGCCCTACGAGCAGTACTTC	CSVGRAGGPYEQYF	many	TRBJ2-7	14	TRBV29-1	TRBD2
TGTGCCAGCAGCTCAAAAGGGAAATCGGACACCGGGGAGCTGTTTTTT	CASSSKGKSDTGELFF	medium-sized	TRBJ2-2	16	TRBV7-9	NA
TGTGCCAGCAAAGGGGTCCTATCAAATCAGCCCCAGCATTTT	CASKGVLSNQPQHF	many	TRBJ1-5	14	TRBV28	NA
TGTGCCAGCCTACAGGGTTGGGGGAACACTGAAGCTTTCTTT	CASLQGWGNTEAFF	many	TRBJ1-1	14	TRBV2	NA
TGTGCCATCAGGGAATATAGCGTAGATACGCAGTATTTT	CAIREYSVDTQYF	many	TRBJ2-3	13	TRBV10-3	NA
TGTGCCAGCAGCTTAGCGATAGGGGCTGACACTGAAGCTTTCTTT	CASSLAIGADTEAFF	many	TRBJ1-1	15	TRBV7-9	NA
TGTGCCAGCCCCTGGGCGGGAGATAGAGCAGATACGCAGTATTTT	CASPWAGDRADTQYF	many	TRBJ2-3	15	TRBV12-3/TRBV12-4	TRBD2
TGTGCCACCACCCCAGTAGGGAGGGCGTCGTCTGGGGCCAACGTCCTGACTTTC	CATTPVGRASSGANVLTF	many	TRBJ2-6	18	TRBV15	TRBD2
TGTGCCAGCAGTGTGGGCAGTTTACAAGCTAACTATGGCTACACCTTC	CASSVGSLQANYGYTF	many	TRBJ1-2	16	TRBV2	NA
TGTGCCAGCAGCGTAGGGCCCAGACAGGGCGCGAACACCGGGGAGCTGTTTTTT	CASSVGPRQGANTGELFF	many	TRBJ2-2	18	TRBV9	TRBD1
TGTGCCACCGGATACAATGAGCAGTTCTTC	CATGYNEQFF	NA	TRBJ2-1	10	TRBV28	NA
TGTGGGTCAACAGGGAGCTCCTACAATGAGCAGTTCTTC	CGSTGSSYNEQFF	many	TRBJ2-1	13	TRBV28	NA
TGTGCCTCCGGGACAGGTATGGACGAGCAGTACTTC	CASGTGMDEQYF	many	TRBJ2-7	12	TRBV9	TRBD1
TGTGCCAGCAGCTCATCACGGGGAGACCTTAATGAAAAACTGTTTTTT	CASSSSRGDLNEKLFF	many	TRBJ1-4	16	TRBV7-9	NA
TGCAGTGCAAGGGCGTCTGGGGCCAACGTCCTGACTTTC	CSARASGANVLTF	medium-sized	TRBJ2-6	13	TRBV20-1	NA
TGTGCCAGCAGCTTATCCGCGGGTTCGCGGCTCGGCACTGAAGCTTTCTTT	CASSLSAGSRLGTEAFF	medium-sized	TRBJ1-1	17	TRBV7-9	NA
TGTGCCAGCAGCCCCGACAGGGGAAGGGATTGGGAGACCCAGTACTTC	CASSPDRGRDWETQYF	many	TRBJ2-5	16	TRBV7-9	TRBD1
TGTGCCAGCTCACCACCACCAGGGGGCACTCAGCCCCAGCATTTT	CASSPPPGGTQPQHF	few	TRBJ1-5	15	TRBV18	TRBD1
TGCAGCGTTTTGGGCGGCGGGCCGTTCACAGATACGCAGTATTTT	CSVLGGGPFTDTQYF	medium-sized	TRBJ2-3	15	TRBV29-1	NA
TGTGCCAGCACTAGCGGGAGGGCCTGGGGCGAGCAGTACTTC	CASTSGRAWGEQYF	NA	TRBJ2-7	14	TRBV7-9	TRBD2
TGTGCCAGCTCACGACTTGGGAGCAATCAGCCCCAGCATTTT	CASSRLGSNQPQHF	many	TRBJ1-5	14	TRBV6-5	NA
TGTGCCACCCAGGGGCGAGAATCCACAGATACGCAGTATTTT	CATQGRESTDTQYF	many	TRBJ2-3	14	TRBV24-1	NA
TGTGCCAGCAGTTTCTACAGGCACGGGGAGCTGTTTTTT	CASSFYRHGELFF	many	TRBJ2-2	13	TRBV12-3/TRBV12-4	NA
TGTGCCACCAGTGATTTCAGGGAGGAGACCCAGTACTTC	CATSDFREETQYF	many	TRBJ2-5	13	TRBV24-1	NA
TGTGCCAGCAGTTTAGTTTGGGGCTACGAGCAGTACTTC	CASSLVWGYEQYF	many	TRBJ2-7	13	TRBV27	NA
TGTGCCACCAGCAGAGATCTAAGTTTGGGCGGGGAGCTGTTTTTT	CATSRDLSLGGELFF	many	TRBJ2-2	15	TRBV15	NA
TGTGCCAGCAGTCCCGCGCTGCAACACCGGAAAGGGAGTCGGTACTTC	CASSPALQHRKGSRYF	NA	TRBJ2-4	16	TRBV6-6	NA
TGTGCCAGCCGGACGGTTTCTAACACTGAAGCTTTCTTT	CASRTVSNTEAFF	many	TRBJ1-1	13	TRBV6-5	NA